Given below is one T cell receptor beta chain in context. Its antigen is currently unknown. The length of the CDR3 is 14 residues. The record originates from a study of graft-versus-host responses after intestinal transplantation. As for the study in general: Transplant recipients had multivisceral, liver-intestinal, or isolated intestinal grafts. Every recipient underwent anti-thymocyte globulin induction, then tacrolimus and steroids for around three years. Study conclusions and caveats: Circulating GvH clone levels at their peak were associated with HvG declines (early post-transplant). Some patients had graft-donor T cell macrochimerism, and their allografts showed high graft-versus-host to host-versus-graft clonal ratios.

Data came from immunoSEQ multiplex PCR; TCRdb stores just in-frame clones and leaves some out. The sample gives some 96,000 clones, roughly 87% of which show up once; roughly 0.97% is in the top ten. V gene TRBV21-1 combines with J gene TRBJ1-1; the listed D gene, TRBD1, was not tested against the DNA. TRBV21-1 is deemed a pseudogene. The receptor was derived from a human donor who was the organ donor for an intestinal transplant. The source was unstimulated CD4+ T cells sorted from spleen or lymph node cells, collected before transplant. CDR3 protein: CASSLTTGGPKAFF. CDR3 nucleotides: TGTGCCAGCAGCTTAACCACAGGGGGCCCAAAAGCTTTCTTT.